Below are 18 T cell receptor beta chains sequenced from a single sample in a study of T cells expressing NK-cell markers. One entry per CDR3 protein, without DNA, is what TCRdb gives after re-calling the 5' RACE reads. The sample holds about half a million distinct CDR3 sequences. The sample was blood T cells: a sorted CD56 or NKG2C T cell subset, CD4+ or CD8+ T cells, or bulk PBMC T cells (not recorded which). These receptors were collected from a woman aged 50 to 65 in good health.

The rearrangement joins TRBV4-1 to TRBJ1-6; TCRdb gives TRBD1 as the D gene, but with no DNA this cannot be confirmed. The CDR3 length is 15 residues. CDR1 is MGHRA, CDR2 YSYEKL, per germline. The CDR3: CASSRSPPGDSPLHF.

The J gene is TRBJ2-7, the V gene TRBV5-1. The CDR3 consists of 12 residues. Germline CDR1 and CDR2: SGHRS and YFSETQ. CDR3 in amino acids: CASSLTDYEQYF.

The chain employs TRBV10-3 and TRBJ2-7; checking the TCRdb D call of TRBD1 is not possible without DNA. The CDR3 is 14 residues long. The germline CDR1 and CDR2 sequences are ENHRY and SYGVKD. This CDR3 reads CASKPGLAGGEQYF.

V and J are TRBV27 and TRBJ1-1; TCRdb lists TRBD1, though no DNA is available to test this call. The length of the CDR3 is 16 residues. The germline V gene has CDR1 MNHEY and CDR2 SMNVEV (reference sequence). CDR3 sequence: CASSSTGRFMNTEAFF.

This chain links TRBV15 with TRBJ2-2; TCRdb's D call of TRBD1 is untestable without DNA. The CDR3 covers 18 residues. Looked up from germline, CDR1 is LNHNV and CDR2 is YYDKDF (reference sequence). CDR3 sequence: CATSRDYKGAGNTGELFF.

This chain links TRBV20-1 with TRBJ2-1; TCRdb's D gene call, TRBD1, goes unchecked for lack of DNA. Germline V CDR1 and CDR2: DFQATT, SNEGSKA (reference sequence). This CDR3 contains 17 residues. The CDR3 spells CSARDWDRVPGPNEQFF.

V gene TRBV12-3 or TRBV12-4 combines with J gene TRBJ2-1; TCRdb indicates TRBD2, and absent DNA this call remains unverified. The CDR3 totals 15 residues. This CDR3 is CASRSRDSFTNEQFF.

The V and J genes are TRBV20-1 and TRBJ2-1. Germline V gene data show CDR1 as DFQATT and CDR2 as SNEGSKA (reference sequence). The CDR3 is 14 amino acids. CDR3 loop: CSARDTGSFNEQFF.

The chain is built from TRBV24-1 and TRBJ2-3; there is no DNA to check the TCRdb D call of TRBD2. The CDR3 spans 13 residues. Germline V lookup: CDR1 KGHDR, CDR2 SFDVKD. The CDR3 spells CATSPSGTDTQYF.

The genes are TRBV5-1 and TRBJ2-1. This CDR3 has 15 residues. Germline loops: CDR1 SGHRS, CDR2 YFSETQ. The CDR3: CASSLEPSSYNEQFF.

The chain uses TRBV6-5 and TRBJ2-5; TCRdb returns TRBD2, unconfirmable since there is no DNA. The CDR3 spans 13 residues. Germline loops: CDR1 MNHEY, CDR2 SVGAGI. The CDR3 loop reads CASSYGLQETQYF.

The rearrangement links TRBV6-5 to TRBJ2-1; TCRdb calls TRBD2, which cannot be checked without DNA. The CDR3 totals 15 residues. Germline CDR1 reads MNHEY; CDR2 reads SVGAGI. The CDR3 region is CASSEGGLAGGLLFF.

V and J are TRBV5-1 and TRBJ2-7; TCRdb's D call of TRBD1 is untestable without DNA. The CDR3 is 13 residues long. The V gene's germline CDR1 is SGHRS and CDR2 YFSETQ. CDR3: CASSQGPGFEQYF.

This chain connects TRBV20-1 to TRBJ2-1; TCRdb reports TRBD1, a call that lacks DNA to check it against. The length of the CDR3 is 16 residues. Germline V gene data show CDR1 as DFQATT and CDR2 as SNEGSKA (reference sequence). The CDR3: CSARGRDGGSYNEQFF.

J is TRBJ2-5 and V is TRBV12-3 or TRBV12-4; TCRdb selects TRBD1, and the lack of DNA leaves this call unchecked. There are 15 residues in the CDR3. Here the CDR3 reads CASSFFPGGQETQYF.

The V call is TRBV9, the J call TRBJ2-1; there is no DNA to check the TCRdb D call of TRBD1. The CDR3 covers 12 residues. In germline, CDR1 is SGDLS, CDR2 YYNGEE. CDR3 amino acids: CASSVDSGSQFF.

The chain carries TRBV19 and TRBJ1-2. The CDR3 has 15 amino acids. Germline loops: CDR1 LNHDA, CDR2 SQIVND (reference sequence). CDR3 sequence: CASSATGRINYGYTF.

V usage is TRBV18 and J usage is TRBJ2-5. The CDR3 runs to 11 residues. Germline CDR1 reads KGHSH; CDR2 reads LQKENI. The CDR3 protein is CASSDEETQYF. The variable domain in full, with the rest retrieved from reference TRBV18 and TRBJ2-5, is NAGVMQNPRHLVRRRGQEARLRCSPMKGHSHVYWYRQLPEEGLKFMVYLQKENIIDESGMPKERFSAEFPKEGPSILRIQQVVRGDSAAYFCASSDEETQYFGPGTRLLVL.